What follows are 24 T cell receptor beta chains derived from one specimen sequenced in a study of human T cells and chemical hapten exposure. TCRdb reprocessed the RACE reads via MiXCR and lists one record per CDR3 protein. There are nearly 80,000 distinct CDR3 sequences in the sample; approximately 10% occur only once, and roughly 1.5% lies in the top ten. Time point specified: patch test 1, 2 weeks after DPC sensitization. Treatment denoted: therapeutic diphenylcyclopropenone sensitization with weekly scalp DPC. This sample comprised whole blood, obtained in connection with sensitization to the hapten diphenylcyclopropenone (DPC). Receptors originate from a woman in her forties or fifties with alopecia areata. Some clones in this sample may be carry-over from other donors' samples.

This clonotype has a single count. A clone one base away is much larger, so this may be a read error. CDR3 residues: CPSSSGLAGGKETQYF. The CDR3 coding sequence is TGTCCCAGCAGCTCCGGACTAGCGGGAGGGAAGGAGACCCAGTACTTC. The chain employs TRBV7-2 and TRBJ2-5, with 15 bases fitting TRBD2. Germline CDR1 reads SGHTA; CDR2 reads FQGNSA. The CDR3 is 16 amino acids.

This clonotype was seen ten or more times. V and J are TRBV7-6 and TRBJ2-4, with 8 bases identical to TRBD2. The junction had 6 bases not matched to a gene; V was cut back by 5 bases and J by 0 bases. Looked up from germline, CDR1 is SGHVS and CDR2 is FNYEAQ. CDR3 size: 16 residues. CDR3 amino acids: CASSQNSGVAKNIQYF. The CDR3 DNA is TGTGCCAGCAGCCAAAATAGCGGGGTAGCCAAAAACATTCAGTACTTC.

CDR3 sequence: CSARAGAGVTEAFF. In DNA form, the CDR3 reads TGCAGTGCTAGAGCGGGGGCCGGCGTCACTGAAGCTTTCTTT. The chain is built from TRBV20-1 and TRBJ1-1, with D perhaps matching TRBD1 (6 bases). Germline V gene sequence: CDR1 DFQATT, CDR2 SNEGSKA (reference sequence). Trimming left V 1 base short and J 4 bases short, with 13 bases between. This CDR3 comprises 14 residues.

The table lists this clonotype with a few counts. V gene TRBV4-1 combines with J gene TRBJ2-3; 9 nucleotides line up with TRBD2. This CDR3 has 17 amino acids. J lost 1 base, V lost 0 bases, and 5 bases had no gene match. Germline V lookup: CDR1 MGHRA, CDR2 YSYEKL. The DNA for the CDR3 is TGCGCCAGCAGCCAAGATAAAAGGACTAGCGGCACAGATACGCAGTATTTT. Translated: CASSQDKRTSGTDTQYF.

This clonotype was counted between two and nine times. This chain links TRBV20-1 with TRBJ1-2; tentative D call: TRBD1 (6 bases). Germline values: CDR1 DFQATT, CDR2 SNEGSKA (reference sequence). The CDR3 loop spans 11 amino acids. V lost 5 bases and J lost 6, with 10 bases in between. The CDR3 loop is CSAAGADGYTF. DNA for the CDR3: TGCAGTGCTGCAGGGGCGGATGGCTACACCTTC.

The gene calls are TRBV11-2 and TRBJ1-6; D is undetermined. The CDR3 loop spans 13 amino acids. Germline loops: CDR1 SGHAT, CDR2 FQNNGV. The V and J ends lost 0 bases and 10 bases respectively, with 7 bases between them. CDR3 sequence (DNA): TGTGCCAGCAGCTTAGATCAAGCGTCACCCCTCCACTTT. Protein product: CASSLDQASPLHF. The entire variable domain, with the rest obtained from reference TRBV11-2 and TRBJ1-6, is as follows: EAGVAQSPRYKIIEKRQSVAFWCNPISGHATLYWYQQILGQGPKLLIQFQNNGVVDDSQLPKDRFSAERLKGVDSTLKIQPAKLEDSAVYLCASSLDQASPLHFGNGTRLTVT.

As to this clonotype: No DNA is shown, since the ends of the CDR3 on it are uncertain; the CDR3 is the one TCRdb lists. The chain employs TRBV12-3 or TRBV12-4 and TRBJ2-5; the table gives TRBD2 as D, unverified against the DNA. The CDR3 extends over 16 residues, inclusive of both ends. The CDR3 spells CASSSSGLAGRETQYF.

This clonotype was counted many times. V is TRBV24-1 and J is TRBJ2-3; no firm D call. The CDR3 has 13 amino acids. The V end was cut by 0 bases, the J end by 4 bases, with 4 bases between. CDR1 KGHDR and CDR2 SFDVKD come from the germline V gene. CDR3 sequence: CATSDLTPDTQYF. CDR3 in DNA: TGTGCCACCAGTGATTTGACCCCAGATACGCAGTATTTT.

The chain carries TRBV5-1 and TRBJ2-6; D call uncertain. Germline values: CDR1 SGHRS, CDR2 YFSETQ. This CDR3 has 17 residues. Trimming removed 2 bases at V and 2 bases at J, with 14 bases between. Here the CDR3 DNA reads TGCGCCAGCAGCTTCGTATCTGTGGGTACTGGGGCCAACGTCCTGACTTTC. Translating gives CASSFVSVGTGANVLTF. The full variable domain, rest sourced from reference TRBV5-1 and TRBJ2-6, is KAGVTQTPRYLIKTRGQQVTLSCSPISGHRSVSWYQQTPGQGLQFLFEYFSETQRNKGNFPGRFSGRQFSNSRSEMNVSTLELGDSALYLCASSFVSVGTGANVLTFGAGSRLTVL.

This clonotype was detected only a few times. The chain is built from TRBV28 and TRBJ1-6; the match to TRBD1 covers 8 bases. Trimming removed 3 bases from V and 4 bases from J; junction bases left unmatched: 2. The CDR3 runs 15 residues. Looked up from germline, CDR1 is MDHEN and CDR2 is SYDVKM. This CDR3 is CASSLTGAYNSPLHF. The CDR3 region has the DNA TGTGCCAGCAGTTTGACAGGGGCTTATAATTCACCCCTCCACTTT.

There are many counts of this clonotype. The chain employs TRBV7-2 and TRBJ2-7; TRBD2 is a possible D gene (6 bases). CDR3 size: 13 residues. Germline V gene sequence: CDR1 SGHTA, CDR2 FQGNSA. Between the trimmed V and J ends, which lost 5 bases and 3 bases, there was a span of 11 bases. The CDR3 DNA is TGTGCCAGCAGCCGGGGTAGCGGCTACGAGCAGTACTTC. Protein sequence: CASSRGSGYEQYF. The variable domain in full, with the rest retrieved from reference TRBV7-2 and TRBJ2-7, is GAGVSQSPSNKVTEKGKDVELRCDPISGHTALYWYRQSLGQGLEFLIYFQGNSAPDKSGLPSDRFSAERTGGSVSTLTIQRTQQEDSAVYLCASSRGSGYEQYFGPGTRLTVT.

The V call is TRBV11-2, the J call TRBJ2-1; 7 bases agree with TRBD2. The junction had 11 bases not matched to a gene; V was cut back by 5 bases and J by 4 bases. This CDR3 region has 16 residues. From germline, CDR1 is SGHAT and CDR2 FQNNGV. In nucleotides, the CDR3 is TGTGCCAGCAGCCCGCCCGGAGCGGGGCATTACAATGAGCAGTTCTTC. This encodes CASSPPGAGHYNEQFF.

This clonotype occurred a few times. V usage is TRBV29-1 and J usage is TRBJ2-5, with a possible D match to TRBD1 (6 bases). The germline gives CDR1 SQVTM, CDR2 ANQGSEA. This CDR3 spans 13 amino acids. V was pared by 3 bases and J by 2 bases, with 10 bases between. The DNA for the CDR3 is TGCAGCGTTGATCAGGGGCGGCAAGAGACCCAGTACTTC. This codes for CSVDQGRQETQYF.

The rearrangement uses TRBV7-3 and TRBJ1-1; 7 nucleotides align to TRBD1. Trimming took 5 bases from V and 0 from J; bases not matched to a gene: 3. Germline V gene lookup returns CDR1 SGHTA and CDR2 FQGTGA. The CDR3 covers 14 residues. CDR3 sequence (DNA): TGTGCCAGCAGCGTGACAGGGATGAACACTGAAGCTTTCTTT. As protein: CASSVTGMNTEAFF.

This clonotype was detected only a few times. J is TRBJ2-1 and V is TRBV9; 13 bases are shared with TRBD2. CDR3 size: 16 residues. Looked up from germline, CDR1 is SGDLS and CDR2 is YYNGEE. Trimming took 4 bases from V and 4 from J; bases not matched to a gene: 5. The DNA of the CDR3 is TGTGCCAGCAGCCGGACTAGCGGGAGAGGTTACAATGAGCAGTTCTTC. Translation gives CASSRTSGRGYNEQFF.

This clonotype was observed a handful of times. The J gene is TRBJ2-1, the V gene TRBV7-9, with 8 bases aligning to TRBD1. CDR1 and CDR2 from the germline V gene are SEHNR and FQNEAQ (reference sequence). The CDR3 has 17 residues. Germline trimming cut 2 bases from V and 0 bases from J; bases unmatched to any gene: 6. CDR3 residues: CASSLYQGAASYNEQFF. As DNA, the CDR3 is TGTGCCAGCAGCTTATATCAGGGGGCGGCCTCCTACAATGAGCAGTTCTTC.

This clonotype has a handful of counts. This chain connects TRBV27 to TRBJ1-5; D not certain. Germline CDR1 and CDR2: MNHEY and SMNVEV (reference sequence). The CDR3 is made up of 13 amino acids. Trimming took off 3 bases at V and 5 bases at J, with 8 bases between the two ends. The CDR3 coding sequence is TGTGCCAGCAGTTTCTTTAAGGATCAGCCCCAGCATTTT. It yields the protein CASSFFKDQPQHF.

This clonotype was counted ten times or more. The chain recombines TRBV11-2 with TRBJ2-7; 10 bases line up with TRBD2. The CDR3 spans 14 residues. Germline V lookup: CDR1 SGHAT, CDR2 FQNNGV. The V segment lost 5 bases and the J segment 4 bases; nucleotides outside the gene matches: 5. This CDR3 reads CASSASGRGYEQYF. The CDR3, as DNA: TGTGCCAGCAGCGCTAGCGGGAGAGGGTACGAGCAGTACTTC.

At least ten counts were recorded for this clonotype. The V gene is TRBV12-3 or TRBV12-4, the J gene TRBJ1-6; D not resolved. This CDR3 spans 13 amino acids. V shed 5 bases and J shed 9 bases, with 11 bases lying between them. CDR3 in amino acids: CASSPHPSSPLHF. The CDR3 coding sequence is TGTGCCAGCAGTCCCCACCCGAGTTCACCCCTCCACTTT.

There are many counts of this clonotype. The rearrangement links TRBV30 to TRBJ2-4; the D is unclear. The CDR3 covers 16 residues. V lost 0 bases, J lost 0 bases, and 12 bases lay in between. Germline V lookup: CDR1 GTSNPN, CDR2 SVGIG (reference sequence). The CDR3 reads CAWSVRLTGAKNIQYF. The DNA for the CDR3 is TGTGCCTGGAGTGTACGGCTAACGGGAGCCAAAAACATTCAGTACTTC.

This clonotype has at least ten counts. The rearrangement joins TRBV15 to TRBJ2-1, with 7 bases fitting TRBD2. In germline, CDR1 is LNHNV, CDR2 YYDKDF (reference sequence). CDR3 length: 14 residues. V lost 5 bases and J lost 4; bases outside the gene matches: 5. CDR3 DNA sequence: TGTGCCACCAGCCCGGGGGGAGAATACAATGAGCAGTTCTTC. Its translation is CATSPGGEYNEQFF.

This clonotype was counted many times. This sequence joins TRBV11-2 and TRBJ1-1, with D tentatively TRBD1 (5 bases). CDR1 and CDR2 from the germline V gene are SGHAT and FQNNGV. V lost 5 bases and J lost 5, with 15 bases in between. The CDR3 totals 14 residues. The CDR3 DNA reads TGTGCCAGCAGCCCCCAGGGAGGCGGGACTGAAGCTTTCTTT. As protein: CASSPQGGGTEAFF.

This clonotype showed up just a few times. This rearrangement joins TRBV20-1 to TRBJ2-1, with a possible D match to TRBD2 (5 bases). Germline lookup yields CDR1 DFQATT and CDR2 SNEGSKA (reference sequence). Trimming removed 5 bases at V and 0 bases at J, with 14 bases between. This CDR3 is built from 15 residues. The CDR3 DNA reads TGCAGTGCTCCCTCCGCTAGCCTCTCCTACAATGAGCAGTTCTTC. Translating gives CSAPSASLSYNEQFF.

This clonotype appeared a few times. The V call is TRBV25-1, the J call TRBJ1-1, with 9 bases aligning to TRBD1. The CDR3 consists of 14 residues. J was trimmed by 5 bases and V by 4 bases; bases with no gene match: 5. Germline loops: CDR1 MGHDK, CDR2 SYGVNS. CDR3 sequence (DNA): TGTGCCAGCAGTGCCGACAGGGGGAGAACTGAAGCTTTCTTT. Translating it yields CASSADRGRTEAFF.